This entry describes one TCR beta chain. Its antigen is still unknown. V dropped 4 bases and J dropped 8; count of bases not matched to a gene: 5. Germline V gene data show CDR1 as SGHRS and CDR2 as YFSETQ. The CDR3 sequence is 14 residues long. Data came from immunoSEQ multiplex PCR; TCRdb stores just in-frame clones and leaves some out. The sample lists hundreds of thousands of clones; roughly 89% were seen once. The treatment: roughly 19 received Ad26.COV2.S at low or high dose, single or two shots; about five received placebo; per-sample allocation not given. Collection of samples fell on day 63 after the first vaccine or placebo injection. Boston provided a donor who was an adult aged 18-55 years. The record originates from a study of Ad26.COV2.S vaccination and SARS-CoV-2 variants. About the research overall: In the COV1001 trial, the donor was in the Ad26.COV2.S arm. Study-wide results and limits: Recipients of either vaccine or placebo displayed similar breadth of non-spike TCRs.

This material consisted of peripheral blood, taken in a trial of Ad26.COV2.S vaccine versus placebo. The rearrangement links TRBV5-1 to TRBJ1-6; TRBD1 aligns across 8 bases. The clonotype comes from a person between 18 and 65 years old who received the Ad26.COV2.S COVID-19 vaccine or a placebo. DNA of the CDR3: TGCGCCAGCAGCGTGGACAGGGCAGATTCACCCCTCCACTTT. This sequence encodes CASSVDRADSPLHF.